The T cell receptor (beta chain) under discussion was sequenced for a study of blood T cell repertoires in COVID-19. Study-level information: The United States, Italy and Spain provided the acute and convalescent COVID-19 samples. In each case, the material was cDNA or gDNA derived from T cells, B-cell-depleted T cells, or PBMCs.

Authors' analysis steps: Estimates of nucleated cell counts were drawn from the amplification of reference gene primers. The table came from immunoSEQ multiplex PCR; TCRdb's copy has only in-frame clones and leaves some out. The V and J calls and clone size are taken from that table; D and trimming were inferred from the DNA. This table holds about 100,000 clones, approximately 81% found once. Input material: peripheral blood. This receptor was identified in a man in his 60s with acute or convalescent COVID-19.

CDR3 in amino acids: CASSFPGQGNGYTF. Written as DNA, the CDR3 is TGTGCCAGCAGCTTTCCGGGACAGGGAAATGGCTACACCTTC. The chain uses TRBV7-2 and TRBJ1-2; TRBD1 matches 9 bases. Trimming took 3 bases from V and 6 from J; bases not matched to a gene: 5. This CDR3 contains 14 residues. Looked up from germline, CDR1 is SGHTA and CDR2 is FQGNSA.